These 27 T cell receptor beta chains were sequenced from one sample in a study of CD8+CD57+ T cells in acquired aplastic anemia. Individuals selected for sequencing had exhibited CD8+CD57+ cell expansion on flow cytometry. The template for TCR beta VDJ and CDR3 sequence profiling was genomic DNA. TCRdb itself ran the reads through MiXCR, one entry per CDR3 protein. The sample has 250,000 to 350,000 distinct CDR3 sequences, about three fifths seen once; the top ten hold roughly 1.2%. The sequenced material came from sorted CD4+, CD8+, or CD8+CD57+ T cells (not recorded which) from PBMCs. These receptors were taken from a human donor with aplastic anemia.

The chain combines TRBV12-3 or TRBV12-4 with TRBJ2-6; no firm D call. The ends were cut back, 6 bases at V and 0 bases at J, with 9 bases in the middle. There are 15 residues in the CDR3. CDR3 sequence: CASSRDTSGANVLTF. The CDR3, as DNA: TGTGCCAGCAGCCGTGACACCTCTGGGGCCAACGTCCTGACTTTC.

This clonotype was found a few times. V and J are TRBV24-1 and TRBJ2-3; no clear D. Trimming shortened V by 0 bases and J by 4 bases, and 10 bases separated the two germline ends. The V gene's germline CDR1 is KGHDR and CDR2 SFDVKD. The CDR3 extends over 15 amino acids. The CDR3 DNA reads TGTGCCACCAGTGATTTGGATAACTGGGCAGATACGCAGTATTTT. As protein: CATSDLDNWADTQYF.

This clonotype has ten or more counts. This chain uses TRBV2 with TRBJ2-1, with TRBD2 identical over 14 bases. This CDR3 is 14 amino acids long. V was pared by 9 bases and J by 7 bases, with 5 bases of the junction left unmatched. Germline CDR1 SNHLY, CDR2 FYNNEI. The CDR3 protein is CARGTSGSRNEQFF. CDR3 sequence (DNA): TGTGCCAGAGGGACTAGCGGGAGTCGGAATGAGCAGTTCTTC.

The V gene is TRBV20-1, the J gene TRBJ2-7; TRBD1 matches 7 bases. Germline V gene data show CDR1 as DFQATT and CDR2 as SNEGSKA (reference sequence). With 6 bases clipped from V and 1 base from J, the junction kept 12 bases outside the gene matches. The CDR3 totals 15 residues. The CDR3 coding sequence is TGCAGTGCGCCCTACGCAGGCAGGGGGTCCTACGAGCAGTACTTC. Amino acids: CSAPYAGRGSYEQYF.

With regard to this clonotype: Just one base apart from a much larger clone, this may be a read error. The rearrangement joins TRBV3-1 to TRBJ1-1; D call uncertain. The length of the CDR3 is 14 residues. Between the trimmed V and J ends, which lost 0 bases and 1 base, there was a span of 6 bases. Germline loops: CDR1 LGHDT, CDR2 YNNKEL (reference sequence). The CDR3 sequence: CASSQDSGNTEAFF. DNA for the CDR3: TGTGCCAGCAGCCAAGATTCAGGGAACACTGAAGCTTTCTTT. Together with reference TRBV3-1 and TRBJ1-1, the CDR3 gives the full variable domain: DTAVSQTPKYLVTQMGNDKSIKCEQNLGHDTMYWYKQDSKKFLKIMFSYNNKELIINETVPNRFSPKSPDKAHLNLHINSLELGDSAVYFCASSQDSGNTEAFFGQGTRLTVV.

The rearrangement links TRBV10-3 to TRBJ2-1; D call uncertain. The germline V and J ends were trimmed by 3 bases and 7 bases, with 16 bases remaining between them. There are 15 residues in the CDR3. In germline, CDR1 is ENHRY, CDR2 SYGVKD. The CDR3 coding sequence is TGTGCCATCAGTGAACCCTTAGGAGCTGTTAATGAGCAGTTCTTC. The encoded protein is CAISEPLGAVNEQFF.

CDR3 protein: CSANQGPDTQYF. The CDR3 nucleotides read TGCAGTGCCAACCAGGGTCCAGATACGCAGTATTTT. V and J are TRBV20-1 and TRBJ2-3, with D maybe TRBD1 (5 bases). The CDR3 sequence is 12 residues long. The V end lost 6 bases, the J end lost 4 bases, and 11 bases lay between the germline ends. Germline CDR1 and CDR2: DFQATT and SNEGSKA (reference sequence).

The rearrangement joins TRBV29-1 to TRBJ1-2; D is undetermined. The V gene's germline CDR1 is SQVTM and CDR2 ANQGSEA. The CDR3 totals 12 residues. V was pared by 3 bases and J by 4 bases, with 9 bases between. Here the CDR3 reads CSVERGFYGYTF. CDR3 in DNA: TGCAGCGTTGAGCGGGGATTCTATGGCTACACCTTC.

The chain carries TRBV11-2 and TRBJ2-7, with unresolved D. CDR1 SGHAT and CDR2 FQNNGV come from the germline V gene. CDR3 size: 15 residues. Trimming shortened V by 0 bases and J by 4 bases, and 13 bases separated the two germline ends. CDR3 in DNA: TGTGCCAGCAGCTTAGATCTAGGACCACATTACGAGCAGTACTTC. This sequence encodes CASSLDLGPHYEQYF.

The CDR3 protein is CASRSSGGQGRNIQYF. CDR3 DNA sequence: TGTGCCAGCAGATCCAGCGGGGGACAGGGCAGGAACATTCAGTACTTC. This chain connects TRBV2 to TRBJ2-4, with TRBD1 as a possible D gene (9 bases). In germline, CDR1 is SNHLY, CDR2 FYNNEI. V was trimmed by 6 bases and J by 7 bases, leaving 22 bases between them. The CDR3 contains 16 residues.

The rearrangement joins TRBV2 to TRBJ2-5; 12 bases agree with TRBD2. The trim removed 6 bases at V and 6 bases at J, leaving 11 bases unmatched. The CDR3 has 16 amino acids. Germline CDR1 SNHLY, CDR2 FYNNEI. In DNA, the CDR3 is TGTGCCAGCAGAGCGTTCGGGACTAGCGGGTTGAAGACCCAGTACTTC. As protein: CASRAFGTSGLKTQYF.

This clonotype was seen a handful of times. The chain is built from TRBV15 and TRBJ1-1; D unresolved. Germline V gives CDR1 LNHNV, CDR2 YYDKDF (reference sequence). Trimming removed 0 bases at V and 5 bases at J, with 16 bases between. This CDR3 contains 16 residues. This chain's CDR3 is CATSRDRWQKPTEAFF. The CDR3 DNA follows: TGTGCCACCAGCAGAGATAGGTGGCAGAAACCTACTGAAGCTTTCTTT.

Ten or more counts support this clonotype. The rearrangement links TRBV6-1 to TRBJ1-1, with TRBD1 as a possible D gene (5 bases). This CDR3 contains 14 residues. V was clipped by 7 bases and J by 0 bases, with 12 bases between them. The germline V gene encodes CDR1 MNHNS and CDR2 SASEGT. The CDR3 loop is CASMVGGMNTEAFF. In nucleotides, the CDR3 is TGTGCCAGCATGGTGGGGGGGATGAACACTGAAGCTTTCTTT.

The chain recombines TRBV7-9 with TRBJ2-5, with 7 nucleotides matching TRBD1. With 6 bases clipped from V and 1 base from J, the junction kept 5 bases outside the gene matches. The CDR3 covers 14 residues. Germline V gene data show CDR1 as SEHNR and CDR2 as FQNEAQ (reference sequence). The CDR3, as DNA: TGTGCCAGCAGGACCGGGACAGCCCAAGAGACCCAGTACTTC. This codes for CASRTGTAQETQYF.

This clonotype was seen at least ten times. This sequence joins TRBV7-8 and TRBJ1-1, with D tentatively TRBD1 (6 bases). This CDR3 comprises 16 residues. Looked up from germline, CDR1 is SGHVS and CDR2 is FQNEAQ. Trimming cost V 6 bases and J 5 bases, with 22 bases left between them. CDR3 sequence: CASRITSGGAWTEAFF. CDR3 in DNA: TGTGCCAGCAGAATCACATCGGGGGGGGCATGGACTGAAGCTTTCTTT. Filled out from reference TRBV7-8 and TRBJ1-1, the complete variable domain reads GAGVSQSPRYKVAKRGQDVALRCDPISGHVSLFWYQQALGQGPEFLTYFQNEAQLDKSGLPSDRFFAERPEGSVSTLKIQRTQQEDSAVYLCASRITSGGAWTEAFFGQGTRLTVV.

To note about this clonotype: The junction departs from germline at one end; a sequencing error may be responsible. The rearrangement joins TRBV10-3 to TRBJ2-3; 9 bases are a match to TRBD2. The V gene's germline CDR1 is ENHRY and CDR2 SYGVKD. The CDR3 runs to 15 residues. CDR3 region: CASSRIAGGTDTQYF. The CDR3 DNA reads as TGTGCCAGCAGTCGGATAGCGGGGGGCACAGATACGCAGTATTTT.

This clonotype was seen ten or more times. The chain joins TRBV19 to TRBJ1-4; TRBD1 matches at 7 bases. The CDR3 covers 16 residues. Germline V gene data show CDR1 as LNHDA and CDR2 as SQIVND (reference sequence). V lost 4 bases to trimming and J lost 7 bases; unmatched junction nucleotides: 12. The CDR3 coding sequence is TGTGCCAGTAGTAACCGACAGGGCGGGTCGGGTGAAAAACTGTTTTTT. This codes for CASSNRQGGSGEKLFF.

This clonotype turned up a few times. The chain is built from TRBV15 and TRBJ2-7; tentatively, D is TRBD1 (6 bases). CDR1 and CDR2 from the germline V gene are LNHNV and YYDKDF (reference sequence). The CDR3 sequence is 16 residues long. V shed 0 bases and J shed 1 base, with 13 bases lying between them. The CDR3 loop reads CATSRDWVGASYEQYF. CDR3 nucleotides: TGTGCCACCAGCAGAGATTGGGTGGGGGCTTCCTACGAGCAGTACTTC.

The chain has TRBV20-1 and TRBJ1-1; TRBD1 matches at 9 bases. The V gene end was trimmed by 1 base and the J gene end by 6 bases; junction bases not matched to a gene: 6. The CDR3 loop spans 14 amino acids. Germline V lookup: CDR1 DFQATT, CDR2 SNEGSKA (reference sequence). The CDR3 DNA reads as TGCAGTGCTAGAGGGGACAGGGAGATCCCTGAAGCTTTCTTT. It translates to CSARGDREIPEAFF.

This clonotype was counted a few times. The chain recombines TRBV7-9 with TRBJ2-5; a possible D gene is TRBD1 (5 bases). This CDR3 spans 13 amino acids. CDR1 is SEHNR and CDR2 is FQNEAQ in the germline V gene (reference sequence). Deletions cut 0 bases from V and 5 bases from J, with 7 bases between. For the CDR3, the DNA is TGTGCCAGCAGCTTAGCGGGGCTTGAGACCCAGTACTTC. This encodes CASSLAGLETQYF.

The rearrangement joins TRBV5-5 to TRBJ2-5; D is ambiguous. CDR1 is SGHKS, CDR2 YYEKEE, per germline (reference sequence). Trimming took 0 bases from V and 0 from J, leaving 9 bases between them. The CDR3 length is 15 residues. CDR3 sequence (DNA): TGTGCCAGCAGCTTGGGCTTCGGTTACCAAGAGACCCAGTACTTC. Translated, it gives CASSLGFGYQETQYF.

V gene TRBV5-1 combines with J gene TRBJ2-1, with TRBD2 matching 9 bases. The CDR3 spans 14 residues. With 4 bases clipped from V and 3 bases from J, the junction kept 2 bases outside the gene matches. Germline CDR1 is SGHRS and CDR2 is YFSETQ. CDR3 region: CASSVSGGYNEQFF. In nucleotides, the CDR3 is TGCGCCAGCAGCGTTAGCGGGGGCTACAATGAGCAGTTCTTC.

The CDR3, as DNA: TGTGCCAGCAGCACCGGGACAGCTCAAGGGAACAAGCATTTT. Amino acid sequence: CASSTGTAQGNKHF. This chain connects TRBV7-2 to TRBJ1-5; 7 bases are shared with TRBD1. The V gene's germline CDR1 is SGHTA and CDR2 FQGNSA. The CDR3 is made up of 14 amino acids. V dropped 5 bases and J dropped 14; count of bases not matched to a gene: 15.

This chain connects TRBV2 to TRBJ2-1; 10 nucleotides line up with TRBD1. Per germline, CDR1 SNHLY and CDR2 FYNNEI. The CDR3 spans 14 residues. V lost 8 bases to trimming and J lost 8 bases; unmatched junction nucleotides: 9. The CDR3 DNA follows: TGTGCCAGCGGTGGGGGACAGGGGAGGGATGAGCAGTTCTTC. Residues: CASGGGQGRDEQFF.

V is TRBV7-3 and J is TRBJ2-7; 8 bases are a match to TRBD2. V was pared by 7 bases and J by 5 bases, with 13 bases of the junction left unmatched. The CDR3 runs 15 residues. CDR1 and CDR2 from the germline V gene are SGHTA and FQGTGA. The CDR3 coding sequence is TGTGCCAGCAACTACGGGACTAGTTTCATCCACGAGCAGTACTTC. As protein: CASNYGTSFIHEQYF.

This clonotype was found many times. The chain joins TRBV10-3 to TRBJ2-2; a possible D gene is TRBD1 (6 bases). Germline V gene data show CDR1 as ENHRY and CDR2 as SYGVKD. The CDR3 extends over 15 amino acids. Trimming took 9 bases from V and 4 from J, leaving 18 bases between them. This chain's CDR3 is CAIQGQQGSTGELFF. The CDR3 DNA sequence: TGTGCCATACAAGGGCAACAGGGCAGCACCGGGGAGCTGTTTTTT.

As to this clonotype: The germline gene is not matched at one end of the junction; a read error may be the cause. The chain couples TRBV7-2 to TRBJ2-1; D possibly uses TRBD1 or TRBD2 (5 bases each). Germline values: CDR1 SGHTA, CDR2 FQGNSA. The CDR3 spans 13 residues. CDR3 in amino acids: CASSPGAVGEQSF. The CDR3 coding sequence is TGTGCCAGCAGCCCCGGGGCGGTTGGGGAGCAGTCCTTC. Drawing the rest from reference TRBV7-2 and TRBJ2-1, the complete variable domain is GAGVSQSPSNKVTEKGKDVELRCDPISGHTALYWYRQSLGQGLEFLIYFQGNSAPDKSGLPSDRFSAERTGGSVSTLTIQRTQQEDSAVYLCASSPGAVGEQSFGPGTRLTVL.